A single TCR beta chain is shown here with its context. The antigen remains unidentified. These data originate in a study of cytomegalovirus exposure and HLA in healthy donors. Points from the study as a whole: Apparent HLA restriction characterized most CMV-associated TCR beta chains in a later analysis.

Both 60 Vbeta primers and 13 Jbeta primers went into the PCR. Assay: immunoSEQ multiplex PCR; the TCRdb copy retains only in-frame clones and omits some. The data contain more than 80,000 clones, around 76% of them singletons. Unrecorded for this donor was the CMV serostatus. The CDR3 runs 13 residues. Germline CDR1 reads SGHDT; CDR2 reads YYEEEE. J was trimmed by 6 bases and V by 3 bases; bases with no gene match: 3. The chain is built from TRBV5-6 and TRBJ1-2, with TRBD1 matching 9 bases. This TCR came from a human donor in good health. Sequencing input: PBMCs. Here the CDR3 DNA reads TGTGCCAGCAGCTCGGGACAGGGAAATGGCTACACCTTC. Translation gives CASSSGQGNGYTF.